These T cell receptor beta chains were read from a single sample in a study of blood T cell repertoires in COVID-19. TCRdb's copy holds only in-frame clones and misses some; the assay was immunoSEQ multiplex PCR. In the table there are more than 200,000 clones, around 86% of which are singletons. The sequenced material came from PBMCs or T cells enriched from blood (not recorded which). These receptors were obtained from a man aged 25-40 years in a cohort exposed to, infected with or recovered from COVID-19 (not recorded which). The conserved cysteine and the conserved F or W are not part of the CDR3 here. A D gene is named only where the DNA matches it firmly. Not all rows give a size; the values are once, few, many and, for expanded clones, a class.

D gene | clone size | J gene | V gene | CDR3 protein
. | . | TRBJ1-2 | TRBV5-6 | ASSSQGAYGYT
TRBD1 | . | TRBJ1-5 | TRBV28 | ASSLKDRLSNQPQH
TRBD1 | . | TRBJ2-7 | TRBV6-5 | ASSYSLRTGGHEQY
TRBD2 | . | TRBJ2-7 | TRBV28 | ASSLAGGGTYEQY
TRBD2 | . | TRBJ2-1 | TRBV4-1 | ASSQPLAGVHNEQF
TRBD1 | . | TRBJ2-5 | TRBV24-1 | ATRGQSGETQY
TRBD1 | . | TRBJ1-2 | TRBV3-1/TRBV3-2 | ASSQYRDSGYT
. | . | TRBJ2-2 | TRBV19 | ASSIGGGVNTGELF
TRBD2 | once | TRBJ2-1 | TRBV19 | ASSTHWTSRFYNEQF
TRBD1 | . | TRBJ1-2 | TRBV24-1 | ATSDTGTALANYGYT
. | . | TRBJ2-1 | TRBV5-1 | ASSYQGIYNEQF
. | few | TRBJ2-7 | TRBV18 | ASSPKRPAGRSPYEQY
TRBD1 | . | TRBJ1-6 | TRBV4-3 | ASSQSRGLTPLH
. | . | TRBJ2-6 | TRBV5-1 | ASSSPVDVLT
TRBD1 | once | TRBJ1-1 | TRBV7-3 | ASSYSGTGGFGATEAF
. | . | TRBJ1-5 | TRBV15 | ATSSTDPGVFSNQPQH